This T cell receptor (beta chain) was found in a study of T cells in Graves' hyperthyroidism and ophthalmopathy. The wider study: Initial diagnosis, before any treatment, was when peripheral blood was collected.

Over 18 months, lack of ophthalmopathy progression marked Graves' hyperthyroidism as stable. Amplified TCR beta CDR3 regions derived from RNA transcripts. TCR CDR3 underwent first-round RT-PCR with the HTBI primer set. TCRdb re-called the multiplex PCR reads with MiXCR, one entry per CDR3 protein. The sample has roughly 800,000 distinct CDR3 sequences, around 39% seen once. This clonotype was picked up a small number of times. Its antigen is unknown. Study-wide results and limits: Ophthalmopathy was told apart from stable hyperthyroidism by a 13 V-J model.

The TCR originated in a man aged 18 to 30 with Graves' hyperthyroidism. Sequencing input: blood.

DNA for the CDR3: TGTGCCAGCAGCGTAGAAGGGGGCGAGACCTACGAGCAGTACTTC. Encoded protein: CASSVEGGETYEQYF. The chain has TRBV9 and TRBJ2-7, with 7 bases aligning to TRBD1. Trimming at V came to 0 bases and at J to 2 bases, leaving 5 bases not matched to a gene. The CDR3 runs to 15 residues. Germline V gives CDR1 SGDLS, CDR2 YYNGEE.